Sequencing of this TCR beta chain was carried out in a study of post-analysis software for immune sequencing data. Study-wide context: The study covered relapsing-remitting, secondary progressive and progressive-relapsing courses of multiple sclerosis.

Study-wide results and caveats: Controls had significantly higher normalized Chao1 diversity than multiple sclerosis patients. Among 5 or 6 TRBV segments more frequent in patients than controls were TRBV5-6, TRBV5-1 and TRBV20-1. Strong co-clustering by F measure was evident for samples that had been prepared in the same batch.

This clonotype came up a few times. Its antigen remains unidentified. TCR beta cDNA libraries included unique molecular identifiers. Starting from roughly 1.1 to 9.2 million T cells, the study yielded 500,000 or so cDNA molecules. TCRdb recomputed calls from the PCR reads with MiXCR, one row per CDR3 protein. The table has around 770,000 distinct CDR3 sequences, around 45% seen once. Trimming took 4 bases from V and 6 from J; bases not matched to a gene: 4. Germline-derived CDR1 and CDR2 are KGHDR and SFDVKD. The CDR3 consists of 14 residues. The chain couples TRBV24-1 to TRBJ2-4; 8 nucleotides agree with TRBD1. This receptor was identified in a girl aged 5-17 years with multiple sclerosis. The sample consisted of blood. The CDR3: CATSDRDRGNIQYF. DNA for the CDR3: TGTGCCACCAGTGACCGTGACAGGGGAAACATTCAGTACTTC.